This TCR beta chain was found in a study of Graves' ophthalmopathy and Graves' hyperthyroidism. The study's findings and limits: Blood also carried most expanded thyroid clonotypes exceeding 0.001 frequency.

The CDR3 has 14 amino acids. The junction had 6 bases not matched to a gene; V was cut back by 8 bases and J by 7 bases. The germline V gene has CDR1 ENHRY and CDR2 SYGVKD. This clonotype was seen once. What it recognizes is unknown. Clinical symptoms, serum thyroxine, TRAb, thyroid ultrasound and orbital computed tomography were relied on for diagnosis. Amplifying from RNA transcripts, the study obtained TCR beta CDR3 regions. Investigators did first-round RT-PCR with HTBI primers, then second-round multiplex PCR. TCRdb itself ran the multiplex PCR reads through MiXCR, one entry per CDR3 protein. This sample carries hundreds of thousands of distinct CDR3 sequences, around 40% of them seen once, and the ten largest clones take approximately 43%.

The origin of this receptor is an adult man with Graves' ophthalmopathy. The chain couples TRBV10-3 to TRBJ1-4; 11 nucleotides agree with TRBD1. The sample comprised peripheral blood. CDR3 sequence: CAIGQGATGEKLFF. CDR3 DNA: TGTGCCATCGGACAGGGGGCGACCGGTGAAAAACTGTTTTTT.